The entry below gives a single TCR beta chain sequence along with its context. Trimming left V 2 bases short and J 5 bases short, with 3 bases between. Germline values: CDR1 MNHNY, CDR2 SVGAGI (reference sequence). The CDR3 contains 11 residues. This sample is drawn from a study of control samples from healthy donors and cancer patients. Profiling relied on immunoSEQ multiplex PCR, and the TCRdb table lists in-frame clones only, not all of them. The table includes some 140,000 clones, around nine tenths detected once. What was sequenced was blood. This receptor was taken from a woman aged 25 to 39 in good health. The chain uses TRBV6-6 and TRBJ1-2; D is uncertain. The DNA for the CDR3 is TGTGCCAGCAGTTACAGGTATGGCTACACCTTC. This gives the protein CASSYRYGYTF.